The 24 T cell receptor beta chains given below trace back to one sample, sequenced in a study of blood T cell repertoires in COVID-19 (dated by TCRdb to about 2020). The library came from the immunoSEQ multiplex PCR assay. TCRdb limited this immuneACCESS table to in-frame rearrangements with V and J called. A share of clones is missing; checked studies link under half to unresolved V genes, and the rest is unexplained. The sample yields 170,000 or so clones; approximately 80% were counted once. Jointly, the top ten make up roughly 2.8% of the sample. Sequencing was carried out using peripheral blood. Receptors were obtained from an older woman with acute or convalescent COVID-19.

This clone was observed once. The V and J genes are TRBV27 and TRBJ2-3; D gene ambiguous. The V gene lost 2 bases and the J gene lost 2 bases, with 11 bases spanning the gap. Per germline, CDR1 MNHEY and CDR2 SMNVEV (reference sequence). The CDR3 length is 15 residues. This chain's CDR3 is CASSLLAQFTDTQYF. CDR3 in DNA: TGTGCCAGCAGTTTACTTGCACAGTTCACAGATACGCAGTATTTT.

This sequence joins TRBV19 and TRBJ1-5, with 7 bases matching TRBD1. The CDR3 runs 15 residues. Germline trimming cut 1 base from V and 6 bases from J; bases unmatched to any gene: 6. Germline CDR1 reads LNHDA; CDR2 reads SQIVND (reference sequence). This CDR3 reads CASSIVGRGSQPQHF. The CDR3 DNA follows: TGTGCCAGTAGTATAGTGGGCAGGGGGAGTCAGCCCCAGCATTTT.

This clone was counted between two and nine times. Written as DNA, the CDR3 is TGTGCCAGCACCCGTCTCGTGGGCGCCAATTCACCCCTCCACTTT. The encoded protein is CASTRLVGANSPLHF. V is TRBV7-9 and J is TRBJ1-6; no clear D. V dropped 7 bases and J dropped 7 bases, with 17 bases sitting between them. The CDR3 runs to 15 residues. The V gene's germline CDR1 is SEHNR and CDR2 FQNEAQ (reference sequence).

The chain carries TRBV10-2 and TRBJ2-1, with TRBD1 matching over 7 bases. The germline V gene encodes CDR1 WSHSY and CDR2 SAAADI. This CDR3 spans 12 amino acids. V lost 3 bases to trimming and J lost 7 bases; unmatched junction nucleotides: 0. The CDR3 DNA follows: TGCGCCAGCAGTGACAGGGGGAATGAGCAGTTCTTC. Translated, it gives CASSDRGNEQFF.

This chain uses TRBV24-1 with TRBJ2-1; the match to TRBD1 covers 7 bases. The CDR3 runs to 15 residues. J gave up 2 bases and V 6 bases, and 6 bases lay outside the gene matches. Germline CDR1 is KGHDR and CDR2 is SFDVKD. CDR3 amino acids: CATSTTGNPYNEQFF. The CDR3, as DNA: TGTGCCACCAGTACGACAGGGAATCCCTACAATGAGCAGTTCTTC.

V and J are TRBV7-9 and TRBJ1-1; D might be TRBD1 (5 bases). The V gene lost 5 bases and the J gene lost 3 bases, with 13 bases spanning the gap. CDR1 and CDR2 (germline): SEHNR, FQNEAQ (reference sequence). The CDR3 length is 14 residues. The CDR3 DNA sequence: TGTGCCAGCAGCCCACGGGGGACGGACACTGAAGCTTTCTTT. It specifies CASSPRGTDTEAFF.

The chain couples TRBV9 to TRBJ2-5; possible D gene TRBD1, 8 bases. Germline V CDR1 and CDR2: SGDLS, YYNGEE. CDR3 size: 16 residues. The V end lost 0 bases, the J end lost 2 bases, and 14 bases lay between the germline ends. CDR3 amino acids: CASSVATGGGQETQYF. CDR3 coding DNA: TGTGCCAGCAGCGTAGCTACAGGGGGAGGGCAAGAGACCCAGTACTTC.

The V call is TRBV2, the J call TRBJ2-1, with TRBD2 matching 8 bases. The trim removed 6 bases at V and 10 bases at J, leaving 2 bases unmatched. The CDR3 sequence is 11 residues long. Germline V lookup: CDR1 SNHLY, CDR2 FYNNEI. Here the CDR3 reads CASRVAGEQFF. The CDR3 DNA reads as TGTGCCAGCAGAGTAGCGGGGGAGCAGTTCTTC.

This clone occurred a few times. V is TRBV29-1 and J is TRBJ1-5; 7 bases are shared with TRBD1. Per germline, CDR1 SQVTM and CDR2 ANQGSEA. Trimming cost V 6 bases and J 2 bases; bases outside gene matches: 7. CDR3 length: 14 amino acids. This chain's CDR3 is CSVATGMGNQPQHF. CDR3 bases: TGCAGCGTGGCGACAGGGATGGGCAATCAGCCCCAGCATTTT.

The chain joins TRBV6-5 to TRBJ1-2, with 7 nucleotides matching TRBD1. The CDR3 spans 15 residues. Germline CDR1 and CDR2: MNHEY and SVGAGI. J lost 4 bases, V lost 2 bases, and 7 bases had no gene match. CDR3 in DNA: TGTGCCAGCAGTTACCTCCAGGGGGGAGGCTATGGCTACACCTTC. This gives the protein CASSYLQGGGYGYTF.

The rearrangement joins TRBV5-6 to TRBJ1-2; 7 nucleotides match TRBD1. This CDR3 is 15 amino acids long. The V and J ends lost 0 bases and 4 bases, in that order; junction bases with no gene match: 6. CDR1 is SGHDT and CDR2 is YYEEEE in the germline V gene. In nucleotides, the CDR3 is TGTGCCAGCAGCTTGGGTAACAGGGGATCCTATGGCTACACCTTC. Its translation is CASSLGNRGSYGYTF.

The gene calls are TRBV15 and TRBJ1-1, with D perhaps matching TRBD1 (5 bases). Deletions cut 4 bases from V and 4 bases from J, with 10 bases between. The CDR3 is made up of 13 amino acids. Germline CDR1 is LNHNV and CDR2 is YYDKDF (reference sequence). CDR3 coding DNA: TGTGCCACCAGCAACGGGGGTCCCACTGAAGCTTTCTTT. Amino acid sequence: CATSNGGPTEAFF.

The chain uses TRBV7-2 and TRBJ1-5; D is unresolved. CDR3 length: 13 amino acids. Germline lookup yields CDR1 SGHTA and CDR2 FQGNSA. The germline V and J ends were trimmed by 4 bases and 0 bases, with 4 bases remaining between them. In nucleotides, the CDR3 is TGTGCCAGCAGCTCAGATAGCAATCAGCCCCAGCATTTT. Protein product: CASSSDSNQPQHF. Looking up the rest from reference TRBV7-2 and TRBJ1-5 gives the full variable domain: GAGVSQSPSNKVTEKGKDVELRCDPISGHTALYWYRQSLGQGLEFLIYFQGNSAPDKSGLPSDRFSAERTGGSVSTLTIQRTQQEDSAVYLCASSSDSNQPQHFGDGTRLSIL.

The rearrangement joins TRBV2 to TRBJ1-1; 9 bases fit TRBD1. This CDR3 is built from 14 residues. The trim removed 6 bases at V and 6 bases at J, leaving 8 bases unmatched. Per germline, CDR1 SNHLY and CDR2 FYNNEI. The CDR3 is CASSGQGKLSEAFF. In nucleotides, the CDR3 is TGTGCCAGCAGCGGACAGGGGAAACTTTCTGAAGCTTTCTTT.

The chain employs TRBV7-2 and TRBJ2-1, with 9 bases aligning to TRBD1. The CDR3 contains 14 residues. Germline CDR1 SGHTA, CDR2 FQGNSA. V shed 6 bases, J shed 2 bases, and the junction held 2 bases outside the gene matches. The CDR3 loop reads CASSRTGAYNEQFF. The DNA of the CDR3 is TGTGCCAGCAGTAGGACAGGGGCCTACAATGAGCAGTTCTTC.

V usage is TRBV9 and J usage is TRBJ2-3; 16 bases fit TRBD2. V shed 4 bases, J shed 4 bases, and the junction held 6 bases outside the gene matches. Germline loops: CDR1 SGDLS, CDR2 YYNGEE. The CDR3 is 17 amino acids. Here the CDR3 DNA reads TGTGCCAGCAGCACGGGACTAGCGGGGGGGCCAGCAGATACGCAGTATTTT. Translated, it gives CASSTGLAGGPADTQYF. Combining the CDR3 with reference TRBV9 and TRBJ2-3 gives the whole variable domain DSGVTQTPKHLITATGQRVTLRCSPRSGDLSVYWYQQSLDQGLQFLIQYYNGEERAKGNILERFSAQQFPDLHSELNLSSLELGDSALYFCASSTGLAGGPADTQYFGPGTRLTVL.

The CDR3 reads CASSSNGGLTGELFF. In nucleotides, the CDR3 is TGTGCCAGCAGCTCGAACGGGGGGCTCACCGGGGAGCTGTTTTTT. This chain links TRBV7-2 with TRBJ2-2, with D possibly matching TRBD2 (7 bases). The V gene lost 4 bases and the J gene lost 4 bases, with 13 bases spanning the gap. This CDR3 comprises 15 residues. Germline CDR1 SGHTA, CDR2 FQGNSA. The whole variable domain, remainder taken from reference TRBV7-2 and TRBJ2-2, is GAGVSQSPSNKVTEKGKDVELRCDPISGHTALYWYRQSLGQGLEFLIYFQGNSAPDKSGLPSDRFSAERTGGSVSTLTIQRTQQEDSAVYLCASSSNGGLTGELFFGEGSRLTVL.

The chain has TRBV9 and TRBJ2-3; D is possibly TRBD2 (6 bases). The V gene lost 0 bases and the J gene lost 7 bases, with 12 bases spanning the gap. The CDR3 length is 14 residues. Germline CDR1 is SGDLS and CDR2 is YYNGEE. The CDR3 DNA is TGTGCCAGCAGCGTAGGTGGGAGGACAAATACGCAGTATTTT. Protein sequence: CASSVGGRTNTQYF.

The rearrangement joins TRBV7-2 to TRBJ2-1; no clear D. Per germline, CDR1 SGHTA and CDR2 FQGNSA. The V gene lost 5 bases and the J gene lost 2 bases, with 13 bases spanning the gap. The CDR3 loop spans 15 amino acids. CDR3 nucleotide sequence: TGTGCCAGCAGCCTCAGTCGTGCGGCCTACAATGAGCAGTTCTTC. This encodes CASSLSRAAYNEQFF.

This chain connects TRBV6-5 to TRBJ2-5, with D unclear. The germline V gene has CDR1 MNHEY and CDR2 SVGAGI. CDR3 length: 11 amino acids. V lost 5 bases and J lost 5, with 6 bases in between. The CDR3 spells CASSPLETQYF. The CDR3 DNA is TGTGCCAGCAGTCCCCTTGAGACCCAGTACTTC.

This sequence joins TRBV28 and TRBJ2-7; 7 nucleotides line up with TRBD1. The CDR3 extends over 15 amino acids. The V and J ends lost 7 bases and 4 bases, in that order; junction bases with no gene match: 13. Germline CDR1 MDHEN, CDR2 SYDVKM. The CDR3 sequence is CASIAEGALSYEQYF. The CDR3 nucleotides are TGTGCCAGCATCGCCGAGGGGGCTCTATCTTACGAGCAGTACTTC.

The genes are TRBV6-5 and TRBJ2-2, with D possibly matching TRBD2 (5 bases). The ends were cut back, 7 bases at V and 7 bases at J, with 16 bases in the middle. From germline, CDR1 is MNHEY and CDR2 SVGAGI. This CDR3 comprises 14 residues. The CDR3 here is CASKLGGVSGELFF. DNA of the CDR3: TGTGCCAGCAAACTTGGAGGTGTAAGCGGGGAGCTGTTTTTT.

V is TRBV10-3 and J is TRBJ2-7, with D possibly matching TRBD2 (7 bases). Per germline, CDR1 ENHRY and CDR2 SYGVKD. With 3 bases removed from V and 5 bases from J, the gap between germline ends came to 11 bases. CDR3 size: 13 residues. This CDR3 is CAISEGGADEQYF. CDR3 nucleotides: TGTGCCATCAGTGAAGGGGGGGCTGACGAGCAGTACTTC.

The CDR3 loop reads CASSQYRHNEKLFF. Here the CDR3 DNA reads TGTGCCAGCAGCCAGTACAGGCATAATGAAAAACTGTTTTTT. The chain carries TRBV3-1 (or the pseudogene TRBV3-2) and TRBJ1-4, with D maybe TRBD1 (5 bases). This CDR3 has 14 amino acids. Per the germline V gene, CDR1 is LGHDT and CDR2 is YNNKEL (reference sequence). Trimming took off 3 bases at V and 4 bases at J, with 9 bases between the two ends.